This entry lists 20 T cell receptor beta chains sequenced from one sample in a study of T-cell memory formation after mild COVID-19. Each CDR3 protein gets one entry after TCRdb re-called the 5' RACE reads with MiXCR. The data hold about 470,000 distinct CDR3 sequences, with around 25% observed a single time. The sample consisted of PBMCs or a T cell subset sorted from them (not recorded which). The receptors come from an adult woman who had mild COVID-19 (a few samples of this study predate the infection). Cell type and time point are not known.

This clonotype was detected only a few times. This chain joins TRBV4-3 and TRBJ1-4; D is unclear. Germline V gene lookup returns CDR1 LGHNA and CDR2 YSLEER. Trimming shortened V by 1 base and J by 5 bases, and 11 bases separated the two germline ends. This CDR3 is built from 15 residues. CDR3 sequence: CASSQAERVNEKLFF. The CDR3 nucleotides are TGCGCCAGCAGCCAAGCCGAAAGGGTGAATGAAAAACTGTTTTTT.

This clonotype was seen a few times. This rearrangement joins TRBV30 to TRBJ2-3; D remains unclear. Germline values: CDR1 GTSNPN, CDR2 SVGIG (reference sequence). The CDR3 covers 13 residues. Trimming took 2 bases from V and 7 from J, leaving 13 bases between them. The CDR3 is CAWSQLLGNTQYF. As DNA, the CDR3 is TGTGCCTGGAGTCAGCTACTGGGGAATACGCAGTATTTT.

This chain links TRBV7-2 with TRBJ2-2; 7 bases match TRBD2. The CDR3 consists of 16 residues. Germline CDR1 is SGHTA and CDR2 is FQGNSA. V lost 4 bases and J lost 6; bases outside the gene matches: 11. CDR3 coding DNA: TGTGCCAGCAGCTCTTCGGCCGGGGGGTGGGCCGGGGAGCTGTTTTTT. Residues: CASSSSAGGWAGELFF.

V usage is TRBV5-5 and J usage is TRBJ2-7; D is possibly TRBD1 or TRBD2 (5 bases each). The CDR3 consists of 15 residues. Germline V gene sequence: CDR1 SGHKS, CDR2 YYEKEE (reference sequence). The V end was cut by 0 bases, the J end by 3 bases, with 13 bases between. CDR3 region: CASSLGPGRGYEQYF. CDR3 coding DNA: TGTGCCAGCAGCTTGGGACCGGGACGTGGCTACGAGCAGTACTTC.

The chain has TRBV7-3 and TRBJ2-3; 7 bases are shared with TRBD1. Per germline, CDR1 SGHTA and CDR2 FQGTGA. V was clipped by 4 bases and J by 3 bases; unmatched bases: 7. The CDR3 covers 15 residues. CDR3 DNA sequence: TGTGCCAGCAGCTCGACAGGGTCCGGAACAGATACGCAGTATTTT. Translating it yields CASSSTGSGTDTQYF.

V gene TRBV6-1 combines with J gene TRBJ1-4, with D possibly TRBD1 on 5 matching bases. V gave up 10 bases and J gave up 0 bases, with 12 bases separating them. CDR1 is MNHNS and CDR2 is SASEGT in the germline V gene. The CDR3 contains 14 residues. This chain's CDR3 is CATSLGATNEKLFF. The CDR3 DNA reads TGTGCCACCTCCTTGGGGGCAACTAATGAAAAACTGTTTTTT.

A few counts support this clonotype. V and J are TRBV12-3 or TRBV12-4 and TRBJ1-2; no reliable D call. The CDR3 runs 12 residues. V dropped 7 bases and J dropped 7 bases, with 13 bases sitting between them. The CDR3 protein is CASTLGRRGYTF. As DNA, the CDR3 is TGTGCCAGCACCTTGGGTAGGCGTGGCTACACCTTC.

This clonotype came up a few times. The J gene is TRBJ1-2, the V gene TRBV7-3; D not certain. V was pared by 1 base and J by 0 bases, with 18 bases between. CDR1 is SGHTA and CDR2 is FQGTGA in the germline V gene. This CDR3 has 18 amino acids. Here the CDR3 DNA reads TGTGCCAGCAGCTTAAATCCCCAGGAGGGTCCTCCTAACTATGGCTACACCTTC. This codes for CASSLNPQEGPPNYGYTF.

V and J are TRBV5-5 and TRBJ2-7; no clear D gene. Trimming removed 0 bases from V and 4 bases from J, with 5 bases in between. Germline assignment: CDR1 SGHKS and CDR2 YYEKEE (reference sequence). CDR3 size: 12 residues. CDR3 DNA sequence: TGTGCCAGCAGCTTGGACGTGTACGAGCAGTACTTC. Translation gives CASSLDVYEQYF.

This clonotype showed up just a few times. The gene calls are TRBV12-3 or TRBV12-4 and TRBJ1-1; D is unclear. The ends were cut back, 3 bases at V and 8 bases at J, with 13 bases in the middle. CDR3 length: 13 residues. The CDR3 protein is CASSFRRGLEAFF. The CDR3 DNA sequence: TGTGCCAGCAGTTTTCGGCGAGGATTAGAAGCTTTCTTT.

The chain is built from TRBV7-9 and TRBJ2-1, with 12 bases fitting TRBD2. Germline loops: CDR1 SEHNR, CDR2 FQNEAQ (reference sequence). The CDR3 runs 15 residues. The J segment lost 7 bases and the V segment lost 7 bases, leaving 8 bases of the junction unmatched. CDR3 nucleotide sequence: TGTGCCAGCAAAATACTAGCGGGGGGTAGGAATGAGCAGTTCTTC. Protein: CASKILAGGRNEQFF.

The chain uses TRBV12-3 or TRBV12-4 and TRBJ2-1; 15 bases agree with TRBD2. V lost 5 bases to trimming and J lost 13 bases; unmatched junction nucleotides: 9. CDR3 length equals 15 residues. The CDR3 sequence: CASSTGTSGRKIQFF. In nucleotides, the CDR3 is TGTGCCAGCAGTACCGGGACTAGCGGGAGGAAGATCCAGTTCTTC.

This clonotype turned up a few times. This chain joins TRBV6-5 and TRBJ2-1; 8 bases align to TRBD2. V lost 10 bases, J lost 5 bases, and 10 bases stayed unmatched. Germline V gene data show CDR1 as MNHEY and CDR2 as SVGAGI. The CDR3 covers 14 residues. The CDR3 here is CATCRGGTHNEQFF. Here the CDR3 DNA reads TGTGCCACTTGTCGGGGGGGTACTCACAATGAGCAGTTCTTC.

This clonotype was counted only a few times. The chain combines TRBV15 with TRBJ2-1; 10 nucleotides agree with TRBD2. Trimming removed 3 bases from V and 5 bases from J; junction bases left unmatched: 7. Per germline, CDR1 LNHNV and CDR2 YYDKDF (reference sequence). CDR3 length equals 16 residues. This chain's CDR3 is CATSRELAGVNNEQFF. As DNA, the CDR3 is TGTGCCACCAGCAGGGAGCTAGCGGGAGTCAACAATGAGCAGTTCTTC.

The chain has TRBV7-3 and TRBJ1-1, with a weak D call TRBD1 (5 bases). This CDR3 contains 14 residues. Germline V gene data show CDR1 as SGHTA and CDR2 as FQGTGA. V was clipped by 4 bases and J by 0 bases, with 9 bases between them. CDR3 region: CASSSSGLNTEAFF. The CDR3 bases are TGTGCCAGCAGCTCTTCGGGGCTGAACACTGAAGCTTTCTTT. The whole variable domain, filled in from reference TRBV7-3 and TRBJ1-1, reads GAGVSQTPSNKVTEKGKYVELRCDPISGHTALYWYRQSLGQGPEFLIYFQGTGAADDSGLPNDRFFAVRPEGSVSTLKIQRTERGDSAVYLCASSSSGLNTEAFFGQGTRLTVV.

CDR3 region: CASSQRWSTGELFF. The CDR3 DNA follows: TGCGCCAGCAGCCAAAGGTGGAGTACCGGGGAGCTGTTTTTT. The chain links TRBV4-1 to TRBJ2-2, with D hard to call. Germline V lookup: CDR1 MGHRA, CDR2 YSYEKL. The CDR3 is 14 amino acids. Trimming shortened V by 2 bases and J by 5 bases, and 9 bases separated the two germline ends.

The gene calls are TRBV4-3 and TRBJ1-2, with unresolved D. With 0 bases removed from V and 4 bases from J, the gap between germline ends came to 9 bases. Germline assignment: CDR1 LGHNA and CDR2 YSLEER. This CDR3 comprises 14 residues. The CDR3 DNA reads TGCGCCAGCAGCCAAGAGTTAGGAAGCTATGGCTACACCTTC. This gives the protein CASSQELGSYGYTF.

This clonotype was counted between two and nine times. The chain joins TRBV24-1 to TRBJ2-3, with D possibly matching TRBD2 (5 bases). V was pared by 9 bases and J by 5 bases, with 17 bases between. CDR1 and CDR2 from the germline V gene are KGHDR and SFDVKD. The CDR3 has 14 residues. The CDR3 nucleotides are TGTGCCACCGGTCGGAGCCCCGGGATAGATACGCAGTATTTT. Protein sequence: CATGRSPGIDTQYF.

The genes are TRBV12-3 or TRBV12-4 and TRBJ2-7; D tentatively reads TRBD1 or TRBD2 (5 bases each). Between the trimmed V and J ends, which lost 4 bases and 0 bases, there was a span of 13 bases. The CDR3 totals 15 residues. The CDR3 nucleotides are TGTGCCAGCAGTTCCTTCGGGACGGACTCCTACGAGCAGTACTTC. Translating it yields CASSSFGTDSYEQYF.

The chain combines TRBV7-2 with TRBJ2-1; 7 nucleotides agree with TRBD2. The V gene end was trimmed by 2 bases and the J gene end by 3 bases; junction bases not matched to a gene: 13. The CDR3 consists of 18 residues. Per the germline V gene, CDR1 is SGHTA and CDR2 is FQGNSA. As DNA, the CDR3 is TGTGCCAGCAGCTTAAGTGTAGGGCGGCTAGCGGACTACAATGAGCAGTTCTTC. This encodes CASSLSVGRLADYNEQFF.